This TCR beta chain was captured by sequencing in a study of OX40 agonist ivuxolimab in advanced cancers. Study-level information: Ivuxolimab, which is an agonistic anti-OX40 (CD134) antibody, was administered to the patients. A history of anti-PD-1, anti-PD-L1 or anti-CTLA-4 therapy was acceptable, and 40% had some.

Study-level results: On average, a greater number of expanded clones characterised CD8+ T cells relative to CD4+.

The CDR3 consists of 15 residues. V was cut by 2 bases and J by 4 bases, with 12 bases left in between. Germline V gene lookup returns CDR1 KGHSH and CDR2 LQKENI. Regarding this clone: The antigen remains undetermined.

Sampling of blood occurred at baseline, cycle 4 day 1, and cycle 7 day 1. This table comes from immunoSEQ multiplex PCR, and its TCRdb copy is limited to in-frame clones, with some not included. The sample lists fewer than 85,000 clones, 92% occurring once. The chain couples TRBV18 to TRBJ1-3; perhaps TRBD1 as D (5 bases). The sequencing here drew on CD4+ or CD8+ T cells sorted from blood, taken in a trial of the OX40 agonist ivuxolimab. This receptor was obtained from an adult with an advanced solid tumor such as melanoma, head and neck, liver or kidney cancer. The DNA for the CDR3 is TGTGCCAGCTCACCAAACGGAGGGGACGGAAACACCATATATTTT. Encoded protein: CASSPNGGDGNTIYF.